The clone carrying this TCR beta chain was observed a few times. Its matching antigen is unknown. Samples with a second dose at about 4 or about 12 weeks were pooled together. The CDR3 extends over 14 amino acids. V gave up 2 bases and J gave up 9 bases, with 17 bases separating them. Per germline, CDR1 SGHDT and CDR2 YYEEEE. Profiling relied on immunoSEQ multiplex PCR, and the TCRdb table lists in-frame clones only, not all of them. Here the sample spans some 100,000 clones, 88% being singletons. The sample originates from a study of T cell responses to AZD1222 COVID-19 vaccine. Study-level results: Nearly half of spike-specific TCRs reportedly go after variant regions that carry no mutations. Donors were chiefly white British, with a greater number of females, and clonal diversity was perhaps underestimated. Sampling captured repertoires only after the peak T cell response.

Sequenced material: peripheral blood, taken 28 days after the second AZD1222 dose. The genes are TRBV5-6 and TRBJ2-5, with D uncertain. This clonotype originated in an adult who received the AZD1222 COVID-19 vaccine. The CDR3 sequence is CASSFQGRPAAQYF. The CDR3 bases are TGTGCCAGCAGCTTCCAAGGACGGCCGGCGGCCCAGTACTTC.